The T cell receptor (beta chain) described here comes from a study of beta chain features in type 1 diabetes. Study findings and constraints: PCR might favor shorter templates, equally in patients and controls.

Germline V gene data show CDR1 as LNHDA and CDR2 as SQIVND (reference sequence). V lost 5 bases to trimming and J lost 0 bases; unmatched junction nucleotides: 3. The CDR3 runs to 15 residues. Expressed TCRB transcripts were sequenced, since all the RNA that had been isolated was reverse transcribed. Sequencing used immunoSEQ multiplex PCR; TCRdb keeps in-frame clones, though not all of them. Here the sample spans some 140,000 clones, 9% to 9.5% being singletons. As regards this clone: Its antigen is currently unknown.

The receptor was derived from a man aged 18 to 30 in good health. The sequenced sample consisted of central memory CD4+ T cells from blood. The chain carries TRBV19 and TRBJ1-5; TRBD1 aligns across 8 bases. The DNA of the CDR3 is TGTGCCAGTAGTGACAGGGGACATAGCAATCAGCCCCAGCATTTT. Its protein is CASSDRGHSNQPQHF.